The rows below give T cell receptor beta chains drawn from one sample of a study of T cells in Graves' hyperthyroidism and ophthalmopathy. Each CDR3 protein gets one entry after TCRdb re-called the multiplex PCR reads with MiXCR. This table holds roughly 740,000 distinct CDR3 sequences, roughly 17% found once. What was sequenced was blood. The origin of the receptors is a man younger than 35 with Graves' hyperthyroidism. The CDR3 runs from the conserved cysteine through the conserved F or W. The D gene is left open where the match is weak. Clone size, where shown, is once, few, many, or a class for clones that have expanded.

abundance	d_gene	v_gene	j_gene	len	CDR3nt	CDR3aa
many	TRBD2	TRBV20-1	TRBJ2-5	16	TGCAGTGCTCCCCGTTGGGGGAGCGGGATTGGAGAGACCCAGTACTTC	CSAPRWGSGIGETQYF
many	TRBD1	TRBV6-5	TRBJ2-1	15	TGTGCCAGCAGTTACCGACAGGGGGGATACAATGAGCAGTTCTTC	CASSYRQGGYNEQFF
few	NA	TRBV20-1	TRBJ2-4	13	TGCAGTGCTAGAGTAACCAGTTCCAACATTCAGTACTTC	CSARVTSSNIQYF
many	NA	TRBV15	TRBJ2-7	17	TGTGCCACCAGCAGAGACCAACTTCGGGACGGCTCCTACGAGCAGTACTTC	CATSRDQLRDGSYEQYF
many	NA	TRBV11-2	TRBJ1-1	15	TGTGCCAGCAGCTTAGCCGGGGCCCGGGGCACTGAAGCTTTCTTT	CASSLAGARGTEAFF
NA	NA	TRBV3-1	TRBJ1-5	14	TGTGCCAGCAGCCAAGATGTCGGTGGCCAGCCCCAGCATTTT	CASSQDVGGQPQHF
many	NA	TRBV13	TRBJ2-1	12	TGTGCCAGCAGCTCTTGGGGCAATGAGCAGTTCTTC	CASSSWGNEQFF
few	TRBD1	TRBV10-2	TRBJ2-7	13	TGCGCCAGCAGTGAGACAGGGGTTTGGGAGCAGTACTTC	CASSETGVWEQYF
few	NA	TRBV18	TRBJ1-3	16	TGTGCCAGCTCAAAAGGGACGGCGAGCTCTGGAAACACCATATATTTT	CASSKGTASSGNTIYF
NA	TRBD2	TRBV30	TRBJ2-3	16	TGTGCCTGGAGTGTACAGGCTAGCGGGAGAGTAGGTACGCAGTATTTT	CAWSVQASGRVGTQYF
NA	NA	TRBV24-1	TRBJ2-2	11	TGTGCCACCAGTCGGGACGGGGAGCTGTTTTTT	CATSRDGELFF
few	NA	TRBV20-1	TRBJ1-3	11	TGCAGTGCTCAGTCAGGAAACACCATATATTTT	CSAQSGNTIYF
many	NA	TRBV7-6	TRBJ2-5	15	TGTGCCAGCAGCTTAGGGGGAACCGCACAAGAGACCCAGTACTTC	CASSLGGTAQETQYF
many	TRBD2	TRBV18	TRBJ2-5	16	TGTGCCAGCTCGCCTCCGGCTAGCGGGACTCAAGAGACCCAGTACTTC	CASSPPASGTQETQYF
few	NA	TRBV20-1	TRBJ2-1	15	TGCAGTGCTCGAGCCGGGACTCACTCCTACGGTGAGCAGTTCTTC	CSARAGTHSYGEQFF
NA	NA	TRBV29-1	TRBJ2-1	13	TGCAGCGTTGTTCGGGGGAGAGGGGGTGAGCAGTTCTTC	CSVVRGRGGEQFF
NA	NA	TRBV11-2	TRBJ1-4	17	TGTGCCAGCAGCCGCATAGGGTGGGGGATCTCATATGAAAAACTGTTTTTT	CASSRIGWGISYEKLFF
NA	TRBD2	TRBV27	TRBJ2-1	19	TGTGCCAGCAGTTTAAGGGGACTAGCGGGGCCGAGCTCCTACAATGAGCAGTTCTTC	CASSLRGLAGPSSYNEQFF